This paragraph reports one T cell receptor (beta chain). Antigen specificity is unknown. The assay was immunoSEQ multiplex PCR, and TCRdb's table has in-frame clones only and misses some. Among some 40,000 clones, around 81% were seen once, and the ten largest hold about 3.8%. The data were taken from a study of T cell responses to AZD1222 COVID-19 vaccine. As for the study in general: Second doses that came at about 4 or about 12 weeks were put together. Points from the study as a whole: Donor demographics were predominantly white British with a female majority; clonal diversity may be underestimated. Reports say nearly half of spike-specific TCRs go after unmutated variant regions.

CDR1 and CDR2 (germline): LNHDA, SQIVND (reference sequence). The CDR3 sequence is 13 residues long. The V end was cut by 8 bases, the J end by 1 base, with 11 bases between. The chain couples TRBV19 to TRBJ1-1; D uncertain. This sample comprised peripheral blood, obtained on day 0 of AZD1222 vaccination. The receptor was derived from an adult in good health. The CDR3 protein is CASQSQANTEAFF. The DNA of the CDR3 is TGTGCCAGTCAAAGTCAGGCGAACACTGAAGCTTTCTTT.